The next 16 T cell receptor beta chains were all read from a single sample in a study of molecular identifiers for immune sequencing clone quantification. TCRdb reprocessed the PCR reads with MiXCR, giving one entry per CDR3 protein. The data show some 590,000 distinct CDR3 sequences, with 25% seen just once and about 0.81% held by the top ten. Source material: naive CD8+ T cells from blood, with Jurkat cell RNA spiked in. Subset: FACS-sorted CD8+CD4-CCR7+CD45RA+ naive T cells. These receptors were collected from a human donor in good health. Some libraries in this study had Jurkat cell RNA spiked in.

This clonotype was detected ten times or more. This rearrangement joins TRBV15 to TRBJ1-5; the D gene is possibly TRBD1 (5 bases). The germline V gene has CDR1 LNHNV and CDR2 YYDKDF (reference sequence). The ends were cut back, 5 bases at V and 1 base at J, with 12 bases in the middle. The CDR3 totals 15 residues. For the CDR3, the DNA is TGTGCCACCAGCCAAGTATGGGGGAGCAATCAGCCCCAGCATTTT. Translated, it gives CATSQVWGSNQPQHF.

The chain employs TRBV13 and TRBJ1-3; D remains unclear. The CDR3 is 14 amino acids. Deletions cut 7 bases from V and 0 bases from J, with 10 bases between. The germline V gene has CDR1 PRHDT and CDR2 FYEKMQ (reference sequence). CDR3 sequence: CASTPVDSGNTIYF. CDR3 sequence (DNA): TGTGCCAGCACCCCGGTGGACTCTGGAAACACCATATATTTT.

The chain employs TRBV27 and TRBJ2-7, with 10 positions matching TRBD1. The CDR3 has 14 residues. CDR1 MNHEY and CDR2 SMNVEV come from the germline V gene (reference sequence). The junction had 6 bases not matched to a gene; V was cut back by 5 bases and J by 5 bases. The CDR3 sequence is CASSAVTGGDEQYF. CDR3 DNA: TGTGCCAGCAGTGCTGTGACAGGGGGCGACGAGCAGTACTTC.

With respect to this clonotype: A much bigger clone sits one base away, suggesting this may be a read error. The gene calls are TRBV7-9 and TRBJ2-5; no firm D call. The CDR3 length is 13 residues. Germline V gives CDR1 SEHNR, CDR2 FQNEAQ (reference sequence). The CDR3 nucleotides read TGTGCCAGCGGCTTCTCATCCCAAGAGACCCAGTACTTC. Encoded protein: CASGFSSQETQYF.

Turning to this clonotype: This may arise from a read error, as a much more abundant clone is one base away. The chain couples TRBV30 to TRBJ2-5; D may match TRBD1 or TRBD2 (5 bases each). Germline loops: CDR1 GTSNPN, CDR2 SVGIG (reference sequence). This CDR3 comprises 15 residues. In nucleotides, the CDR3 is TGTGCCTGGAGAGGGGAGTCAATGGGGGTAGAGCCCCAGTACTTC. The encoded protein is CAWRGESMGVEPQYF.

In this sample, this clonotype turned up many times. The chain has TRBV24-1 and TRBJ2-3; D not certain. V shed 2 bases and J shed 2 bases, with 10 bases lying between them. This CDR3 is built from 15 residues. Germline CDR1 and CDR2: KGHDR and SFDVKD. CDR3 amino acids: CATSDSGDLTDTQYF. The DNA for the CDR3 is TGTGCCACCAGTGATTCTGGAGATCTCACAGATACGCAGTATTTT.

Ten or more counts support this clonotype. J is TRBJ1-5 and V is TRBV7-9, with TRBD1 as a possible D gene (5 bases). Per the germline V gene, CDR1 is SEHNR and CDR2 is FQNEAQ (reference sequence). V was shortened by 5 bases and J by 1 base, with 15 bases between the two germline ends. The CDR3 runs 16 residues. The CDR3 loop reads CASSPFGGVSNQPQHF. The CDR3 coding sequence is TGTGCCAGCAGCCCCTTCGGAGGGGTAAGCAATCAGCCCCAGCATTTT.

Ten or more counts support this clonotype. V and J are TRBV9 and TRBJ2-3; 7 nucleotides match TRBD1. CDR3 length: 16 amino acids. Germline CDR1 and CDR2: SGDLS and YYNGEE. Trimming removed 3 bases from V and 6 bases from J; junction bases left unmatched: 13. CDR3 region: CASSDYGSTGFDTQYF. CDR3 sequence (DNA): TGTGCCAGCAGCGACTACGGATCGACAGGGTTTGATACGCAGTATTTT.

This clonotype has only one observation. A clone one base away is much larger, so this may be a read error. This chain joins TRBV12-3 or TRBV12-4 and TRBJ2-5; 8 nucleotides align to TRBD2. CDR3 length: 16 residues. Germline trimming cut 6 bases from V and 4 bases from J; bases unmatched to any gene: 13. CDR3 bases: TGTGCCAGCAGCGATGGGAGCGGGGGATGGCGAGAGACCCAGTACTTC. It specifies CASSDGSGGWRETQYF.

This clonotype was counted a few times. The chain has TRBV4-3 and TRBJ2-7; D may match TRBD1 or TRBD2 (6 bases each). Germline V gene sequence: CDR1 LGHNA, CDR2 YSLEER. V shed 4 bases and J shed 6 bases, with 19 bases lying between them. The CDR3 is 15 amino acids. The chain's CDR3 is CASSRDRGRTGEQYF. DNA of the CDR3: TGCGCCAGCAGCCGAGATCGGGGGCGTACGGGCGAGCAGTACTTC.

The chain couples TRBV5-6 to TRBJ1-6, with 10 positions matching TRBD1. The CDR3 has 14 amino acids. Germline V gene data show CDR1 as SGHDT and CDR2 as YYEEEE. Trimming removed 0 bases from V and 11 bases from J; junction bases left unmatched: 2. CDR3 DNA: TGTGCCAGCAGCTTGGGGACAGGGGGTCCACCCCTCCACTTT. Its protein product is CASSLGTGGPPLHF.

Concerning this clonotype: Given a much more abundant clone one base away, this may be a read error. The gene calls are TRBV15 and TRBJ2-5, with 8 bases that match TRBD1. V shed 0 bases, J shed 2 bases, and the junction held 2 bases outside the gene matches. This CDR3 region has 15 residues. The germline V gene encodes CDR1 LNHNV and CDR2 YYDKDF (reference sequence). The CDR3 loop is CATSREQGGQETQYF. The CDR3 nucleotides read TGTGCCACCAGCAGAGAACAGGGGGGACAAGAGACCCAGTACTTC.

In nucleotides, the CDR3 is TGTGCCAGCAGCTCAAGGGCAGGGGGGTCGTCCTACAATGAGCAGTTCTTC. It encodes CASSSRAGGSSYNEQFF. The chain employs TRBV13 and TRBJ2-1, with a possible D match to TRBD1 (7 bases). Germline lookup yields CDR1 PRHDT and CDR2 FYEKMQ (reference sequence). This CDR3 contains 17 residues. Between the trimmed V and J ends, which lost 4 bases and 1 base, there was a span of 17 bases.

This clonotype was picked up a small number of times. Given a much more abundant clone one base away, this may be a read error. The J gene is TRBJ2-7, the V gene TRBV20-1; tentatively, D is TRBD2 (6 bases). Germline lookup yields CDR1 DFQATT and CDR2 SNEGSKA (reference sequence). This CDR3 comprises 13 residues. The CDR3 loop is CSTRDWGGDEQYF. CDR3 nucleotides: TGCAGTACTAGAGATTGGGGCGGGGACGAGCAGTACTTC.

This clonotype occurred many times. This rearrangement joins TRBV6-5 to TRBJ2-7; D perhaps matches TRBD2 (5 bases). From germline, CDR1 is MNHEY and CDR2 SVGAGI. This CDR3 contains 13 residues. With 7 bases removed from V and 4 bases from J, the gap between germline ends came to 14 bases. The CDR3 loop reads CASKGEELYEQYF. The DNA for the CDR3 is TGTGCCAGCAAGGGAGAGGAGTTGTACGAGCAGTACTTC.

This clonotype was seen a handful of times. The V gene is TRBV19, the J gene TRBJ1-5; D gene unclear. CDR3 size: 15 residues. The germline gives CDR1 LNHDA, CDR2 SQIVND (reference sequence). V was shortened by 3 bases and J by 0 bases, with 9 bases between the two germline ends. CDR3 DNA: TGTGCCAGTAGTATCTACGGGTATAGCAATCAGCCCCAGCATTTT. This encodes CASSIYGYSNQPQHF.